The sequence of this TCR beta chain was determined in a study of regulatory T cells in long-lasting Graves disease (dated by TCRdb to about 2021). With respect to the entire study: Newly diagnosed Graves' disease patients had taken antithyroid drugs for less than 3 months. Peripheral blood TCR sequencing and RNA sequencing compared persistent Graves' disease patients with newly diagnosed Graves' disease patients. The study took place in China and was registered as a clinical trial. TCR sequencing covered 13 persistent and around 20 newly diagnosed Graves' disease patients, about 35 samples in total. The investigation overall reported the following: The study examined only peripheral blood because the primary lesion, thyroid tissue, could not be accessed. Persistent Graves' disease patients showed lower TCR Shannon entropy and fewer highly expanded clones than newly diagnosed patients, suggesting clonal expansion. Preferential use of TRBV28, TRBJ1-2 and TRBJ2-5 was observed in persistent disease, whereas TRBV20-1 and TRBJ2-1 were favored in newly diagnosed disease. As a limitation, the authors acknowledged that the small sample size may reduce accuracy. Sequencing and analysis were restricted to the TCR beta chain. Persistent patients shared more public clonotypes among themselves (around 3,000) than newly diagnosed patients did (about 970).

Notes on this clonotype: It has no known antigen specificity. It has no much larger one-base neighbor in the sample; base qualities were not kept.

Spanning cysteine to phenylalanine, the CDR3 consists of 14 amino acids. Only the CDR3 DNA stays, 42 bases, in frame from base 1. V gives up 2 bases and J gives up 4 bases, and the segment between their germline ends measures 12 bases. The germline V gene (reference sequence) yields SGHKS for CDR1 and YYEKEE for CDR2. The time point label here, explained by the study, means: newly diagnosed GD, antithyroid drugs for less than 3 months. For both TCR sequencing and RNA sequencing, RNA was extracted from PBMCs using TRIzol. The diagnosis of Graves' disease followed American Thyroid Association guidelines. The patients came from an endocrinology department in Xi'an, China. From each patient, around 9.3 milliliters of peripheral blood was collected into an EDTA anticoagulant tube. Ficoll Paque Plus density gradient separation was used to isolate PBMCs, and no further T cell sorting was performed. RNA quality was checked with an Agilent 2100 Bioanalyzer and agarose gel, and concentration with a NanoDrop 2000.

Receptor libraries were prepared by multiplex PCR. For sequencing, an Illumina HiSeq 4000 was employed. CDR3 regions were amplified by Arm-PCR with iRepertoire HTBI primers to construct TCR beta libraries. Before sequencing, the PCR products underwent gel purification. The original methods were these. Gene usage analysis of CDR3 amino acid clonotypes used the 62 TRBV and about 15 TRBJ segments found across samples. COPE and FqMerger were used to merge filtered high-quality paired reads into contigs. Contigs were aligned with BLAST to IMGT TRBV, TRBD and TRBJ reference genes, and CDR3 was defined per IMGT. Clonotypes above 0.1% frequency were classified as highly expanded clones. Shannon entropy served as the measure of repertoire diversity, while the Gini coefficient captured V-J evenness. A clonotype found in more than one individual was treated as public. TCRdb took the public reads, trimmed them with fastp at Q25, ran MiXCR for clone calling and kept in-frame beta chains. Entries that share a CDR3 protein sequence are merged under the most common genes and DNA. It is TCRdb's table, rather than the study itself, that gives the V and J calls and clone size. Within this sample are under 250,000 distinct CDR3 sequences, with 20% of them counted one time only. The ten largest clones capture about 15% of the sample.

This clonotype originated in a female donor with Graves disease. Specimen: peripheral blood mononuclear cells (PBMCs), collected at new diagnosis, from a patient treated with antithyroid drugs. This sequence uses TRBV5-5 and TRBJ1-1, with the D gene too uncertain to name. The DNA is as follows: TGTGCCAGCAGCTTACTAACAGTGGGCACTGAAGCTTTCTTT. Its translation is CASSLLTVGTEAFF.